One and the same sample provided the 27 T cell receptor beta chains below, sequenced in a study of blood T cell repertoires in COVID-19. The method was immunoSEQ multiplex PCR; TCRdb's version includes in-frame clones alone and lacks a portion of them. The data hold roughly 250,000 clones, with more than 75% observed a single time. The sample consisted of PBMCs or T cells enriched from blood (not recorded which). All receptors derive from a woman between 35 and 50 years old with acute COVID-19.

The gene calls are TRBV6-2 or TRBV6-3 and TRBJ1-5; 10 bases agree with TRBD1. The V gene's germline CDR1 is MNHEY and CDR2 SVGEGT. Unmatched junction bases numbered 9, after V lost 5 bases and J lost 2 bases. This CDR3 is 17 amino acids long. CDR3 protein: CASSASSGTGGNQPQHF. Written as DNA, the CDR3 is TGTGCCAGCAGTGCCTCCTCCGGGACAGGGGGCAATCAGCCCCAGCATTTT.

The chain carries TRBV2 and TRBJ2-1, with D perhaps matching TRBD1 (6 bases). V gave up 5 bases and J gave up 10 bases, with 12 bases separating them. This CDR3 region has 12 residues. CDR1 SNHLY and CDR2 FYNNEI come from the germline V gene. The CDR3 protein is CASSTNREEQFF. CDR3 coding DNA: TGTGCCAGCAGTACTAACAGGGAGGAGCAGTTCTTC.

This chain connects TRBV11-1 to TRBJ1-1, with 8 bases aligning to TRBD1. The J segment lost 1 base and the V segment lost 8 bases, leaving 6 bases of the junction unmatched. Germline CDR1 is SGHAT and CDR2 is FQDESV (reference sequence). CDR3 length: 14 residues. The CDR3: CASGRQGWNTEAFF. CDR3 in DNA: TGTGCCAGCGGACGACAGGGGTGGAACACTGAAGCTTTCTTT.

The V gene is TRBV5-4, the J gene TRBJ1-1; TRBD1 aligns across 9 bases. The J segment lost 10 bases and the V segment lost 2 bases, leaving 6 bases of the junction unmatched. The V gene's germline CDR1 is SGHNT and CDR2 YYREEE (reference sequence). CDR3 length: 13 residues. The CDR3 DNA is TGTGCCAGCAGCTTCGTGGACAGGGGAGGAGCTTTCTTT. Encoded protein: CASSFVDRGGAFF.

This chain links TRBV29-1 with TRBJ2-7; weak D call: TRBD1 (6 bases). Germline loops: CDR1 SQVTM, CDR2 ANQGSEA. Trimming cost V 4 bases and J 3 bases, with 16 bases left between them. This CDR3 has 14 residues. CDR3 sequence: CSVGSSDRVYEQYF. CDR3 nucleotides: TGCAGCGTTGGATCTTCGGACAGAGTCTACGAGCAGTACTTC.

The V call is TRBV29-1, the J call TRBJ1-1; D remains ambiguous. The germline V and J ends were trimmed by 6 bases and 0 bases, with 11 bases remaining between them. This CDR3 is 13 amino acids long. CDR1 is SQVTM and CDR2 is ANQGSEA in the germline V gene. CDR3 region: CSVRDKLNTEAFF. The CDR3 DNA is TGCAGCGTACGAGACAAGCTGAACACTGAAGCTTTCTTT.

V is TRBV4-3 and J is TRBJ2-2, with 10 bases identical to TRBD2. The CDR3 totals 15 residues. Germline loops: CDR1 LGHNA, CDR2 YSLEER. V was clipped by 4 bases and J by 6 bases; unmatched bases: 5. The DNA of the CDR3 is TGCGCCAGCAGCCCCCAAGCGGGGGGGGCCGGGGAGCTGTTTTTT. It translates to CASSPQAGGAGELFF.

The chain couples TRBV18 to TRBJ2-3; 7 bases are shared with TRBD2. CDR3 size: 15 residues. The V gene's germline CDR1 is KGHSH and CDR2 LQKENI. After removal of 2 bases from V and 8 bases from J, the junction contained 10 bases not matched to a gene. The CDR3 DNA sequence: TGTGCCAGCTCACCAGTAGCGGGCCTTGATCTTACGCAGTATTTT. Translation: CASSPVAGLDLTQYF.

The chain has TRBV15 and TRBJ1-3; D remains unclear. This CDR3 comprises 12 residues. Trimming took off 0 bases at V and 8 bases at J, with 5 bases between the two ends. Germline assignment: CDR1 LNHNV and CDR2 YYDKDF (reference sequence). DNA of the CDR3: TGTGCCACCAGCAGAGATTCCTACACCATATATTTT. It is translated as CATSRDSYTIYF.

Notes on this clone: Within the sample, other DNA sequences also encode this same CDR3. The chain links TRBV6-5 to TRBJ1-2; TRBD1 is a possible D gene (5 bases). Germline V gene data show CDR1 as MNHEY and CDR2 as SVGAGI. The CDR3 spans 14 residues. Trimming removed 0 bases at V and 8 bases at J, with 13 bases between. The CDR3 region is CASSYSGQGQGYTF. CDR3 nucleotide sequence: TGTGCCAGCAGTTACTCGGGGCAGGGTCAAGGCTACACCTTC.

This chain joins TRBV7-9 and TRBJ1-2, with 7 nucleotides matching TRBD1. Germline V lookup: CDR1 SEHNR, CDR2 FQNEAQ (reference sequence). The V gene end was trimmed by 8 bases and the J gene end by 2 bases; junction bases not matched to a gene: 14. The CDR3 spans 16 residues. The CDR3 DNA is TGTGCCAGCTCACCTCCCGGGACAGCGCGAAACTATGGCTACACCTTC. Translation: CASSPPGTARNYGYTF.

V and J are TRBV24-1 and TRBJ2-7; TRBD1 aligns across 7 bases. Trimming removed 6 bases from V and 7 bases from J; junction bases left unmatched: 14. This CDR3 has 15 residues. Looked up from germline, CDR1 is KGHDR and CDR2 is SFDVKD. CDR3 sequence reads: CATSQGGTGWGEQYF. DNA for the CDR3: TGTGCCACCAGTCAAGGGGGCACCGGATGGGGAGAGCAGTACTTC.

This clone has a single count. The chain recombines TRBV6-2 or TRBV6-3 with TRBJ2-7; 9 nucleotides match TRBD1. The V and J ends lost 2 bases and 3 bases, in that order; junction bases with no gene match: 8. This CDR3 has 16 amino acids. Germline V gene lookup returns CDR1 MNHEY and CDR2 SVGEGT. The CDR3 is CASSYTPGQGDYEQYF. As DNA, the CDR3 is TGTGCCAGCAGTTACACCCCGGGACAGGGTGACTACGAGCAGTACTTC.

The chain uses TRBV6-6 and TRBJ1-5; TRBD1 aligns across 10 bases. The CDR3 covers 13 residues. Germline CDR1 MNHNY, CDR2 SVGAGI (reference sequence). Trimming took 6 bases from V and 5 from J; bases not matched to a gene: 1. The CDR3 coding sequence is TGTGCCAGCAGAGGGACAGGGGATCAGCCCCAGCATTTT. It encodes CASRGTGDQPQHF.

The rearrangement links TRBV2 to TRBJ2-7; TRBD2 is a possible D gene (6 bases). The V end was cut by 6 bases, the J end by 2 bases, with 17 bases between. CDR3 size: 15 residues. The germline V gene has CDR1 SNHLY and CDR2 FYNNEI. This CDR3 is CASRSRDSSTYEQYF. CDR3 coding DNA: TGTGCCAGCAGGAGCCGGGACTCATCAACCTACGAGCAGTACTTC.

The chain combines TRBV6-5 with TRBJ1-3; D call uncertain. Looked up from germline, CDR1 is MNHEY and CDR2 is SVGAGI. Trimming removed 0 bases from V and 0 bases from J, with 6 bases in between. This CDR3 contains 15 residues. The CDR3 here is CASSYSGDSGNTIYF. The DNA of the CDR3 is TGTGCCAGCAGTTACTCCGGGGACTCTGGAAACACCATATATTTT.

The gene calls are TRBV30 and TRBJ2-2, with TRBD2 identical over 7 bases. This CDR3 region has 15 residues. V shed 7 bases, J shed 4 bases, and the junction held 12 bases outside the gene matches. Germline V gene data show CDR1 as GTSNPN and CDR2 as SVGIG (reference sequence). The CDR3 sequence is CASLRGGRGTGELFF. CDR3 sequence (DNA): TGTGCCTCGCTTCGGGGCGGGAGAGGCACCGGGGAGCTGTTTTTT. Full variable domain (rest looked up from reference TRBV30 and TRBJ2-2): SQTIHQWPATLVQPVGSPLSLECTVEGTSNPNLYWYRQAAGRGLQLLFYSVGIGQISSEVPQNLSASRPQDRQFILSSKKLLLSDSGFYLCASLRGGRGTGELFFGEGSRLTVL.

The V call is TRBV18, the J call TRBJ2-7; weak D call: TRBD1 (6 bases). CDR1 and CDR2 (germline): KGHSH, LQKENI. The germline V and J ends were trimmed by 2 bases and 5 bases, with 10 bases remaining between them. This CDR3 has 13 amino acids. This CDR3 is CASSPKGVHEQYF. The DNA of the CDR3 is TGTGCCAGCTCACCAAAGGGGGTCCACGAGCAGTACTTC.

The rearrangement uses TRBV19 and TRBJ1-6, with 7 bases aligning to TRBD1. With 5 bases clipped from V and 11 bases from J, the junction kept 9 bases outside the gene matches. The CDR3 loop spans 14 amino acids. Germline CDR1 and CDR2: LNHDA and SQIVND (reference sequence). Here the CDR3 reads CASSPPGTVAPLHF. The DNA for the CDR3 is TGTGCCAGTAGTCCCCCCGGGACAGTAGCACCCCTCCACTTT.

CDR3 sequence (DNA): TGTGCCAGCAGCCAGAAGGAGGGTCCCCAGTACTTC. Its protein product is CASSQKEGPQYF. The chain couples TRBV3-1 (or the pseudogene TRBV3-2) to TRBJ2-5; D is perhaps TRBD2 (6 bases). V was pared by 3 bases and J by 9 bases, with 11 bases between. Germline-derived CDR1 and CDR2 are LGHDT and YNNKEL (reference sequence). The CDR3 is made up of 12 amino acids.

The CDR3 loop reads CASSQASGGPLFYGYTF. The CDR3 DNA follows: TGTGCCAGCAGCCAAGCCTCAGGGGGCCCTTTGTTCTATGGCTACACCTTC. J is TRBJ1-2 and V is TRBV3-1 (or the pseudogene TRBV3-2), with TRBD1 matching over 8 bases. V gave up 1 base and J gave up 4 bases; unmatched junction bases: 11. CDR3 length: 17 residues. Germline-derived CDR1 and CDR2 are LGHDT and YNNKEL (reference sequence).

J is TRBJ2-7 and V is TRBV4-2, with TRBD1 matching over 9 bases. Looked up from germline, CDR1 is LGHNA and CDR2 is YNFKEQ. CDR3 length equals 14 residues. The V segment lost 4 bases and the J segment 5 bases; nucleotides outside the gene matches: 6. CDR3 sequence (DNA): TGTGCCAGCAGCCTAAACAGGGGGCGCGACGAGCAGTACTTC. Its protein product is CASSLNRGRDEQYF.

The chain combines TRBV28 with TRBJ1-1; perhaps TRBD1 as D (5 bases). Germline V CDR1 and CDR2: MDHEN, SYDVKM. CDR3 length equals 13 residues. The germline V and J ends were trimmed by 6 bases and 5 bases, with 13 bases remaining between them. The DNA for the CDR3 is TGTGCCAGCAGGCACCAGGGCAATACTGAAGCTTTCTTT. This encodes CASRHQGNTEAFF.

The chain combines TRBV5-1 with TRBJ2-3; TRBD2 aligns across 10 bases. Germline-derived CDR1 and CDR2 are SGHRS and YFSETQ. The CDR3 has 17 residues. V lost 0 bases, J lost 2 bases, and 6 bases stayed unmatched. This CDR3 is CASSLAGLAQPTDTQYF. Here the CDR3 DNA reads TGCGCCAGCAGCTTGGCGGGACTAGCGCAACCCACAGATACGCAGTATTTT.

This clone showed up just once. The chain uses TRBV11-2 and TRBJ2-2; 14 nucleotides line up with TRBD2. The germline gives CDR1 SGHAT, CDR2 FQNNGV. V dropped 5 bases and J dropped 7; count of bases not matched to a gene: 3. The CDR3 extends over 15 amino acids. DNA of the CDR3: TGTGCCAGCAGCCCGGGACTAGCGGGAGACGGGGAGCTGTTTTTT. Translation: CASSPGLAGDGELFF.

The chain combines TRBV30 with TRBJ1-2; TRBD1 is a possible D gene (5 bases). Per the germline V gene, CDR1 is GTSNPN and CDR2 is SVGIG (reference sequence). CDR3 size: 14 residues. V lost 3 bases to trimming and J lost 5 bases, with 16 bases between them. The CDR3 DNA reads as TGTGCCTGGAGACCAGGGTCACGGTCGTATGGCTACACCTTC. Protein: CAWRPGSRSYGYTF.

CDR3 DNA: TGTGCCAGCAGCCTTAGCTGGTTCTACAATGAGCAGTTCTTC. This encodes CASSLSWFYNEQFF. This sequence joins TRBV3-1 (or the pseudogene TRBV3-2) and TRBJ2-1; D uncertain. This CDR3 is built from 14 residues. CDR1 and CDR2 (germline): LGHDT, YNNKEL (reference sequence). Between the trimmed V and J ends, which lost 4 bases and 3 bases, there was a span of 10 bases.